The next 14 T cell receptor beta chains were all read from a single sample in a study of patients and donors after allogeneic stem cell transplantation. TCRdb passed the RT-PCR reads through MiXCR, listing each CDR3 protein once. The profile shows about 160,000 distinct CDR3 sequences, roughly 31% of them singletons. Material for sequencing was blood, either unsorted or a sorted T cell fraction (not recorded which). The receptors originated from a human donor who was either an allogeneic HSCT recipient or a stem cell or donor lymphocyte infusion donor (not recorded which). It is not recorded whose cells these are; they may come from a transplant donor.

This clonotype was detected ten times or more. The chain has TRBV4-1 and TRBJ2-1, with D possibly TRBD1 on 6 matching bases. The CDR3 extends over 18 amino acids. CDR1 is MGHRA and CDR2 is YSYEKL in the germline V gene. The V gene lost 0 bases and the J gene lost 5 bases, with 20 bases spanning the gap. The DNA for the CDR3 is TGCGCCAGCAGCCAAGACCCACAGGGTTTGTACCTCAACAATGAGCAGTTCTTC. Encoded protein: CASSQDPQGLYLNNEQFF.

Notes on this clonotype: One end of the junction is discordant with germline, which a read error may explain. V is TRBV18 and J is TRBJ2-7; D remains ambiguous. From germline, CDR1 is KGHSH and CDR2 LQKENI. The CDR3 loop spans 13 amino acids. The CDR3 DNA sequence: TGTGCCAGCTCACCACCGCCTAACTACGAGCAGTACTTT. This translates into CASSPPPNYEQYF.

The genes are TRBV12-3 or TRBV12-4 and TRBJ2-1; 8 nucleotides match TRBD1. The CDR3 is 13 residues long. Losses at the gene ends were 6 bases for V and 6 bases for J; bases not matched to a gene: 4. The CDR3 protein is CASSKDRVNEQFF. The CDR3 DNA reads TGTGCCAGCAGCAAGGACAGGGTCAATGAGCAGTTCTTC.

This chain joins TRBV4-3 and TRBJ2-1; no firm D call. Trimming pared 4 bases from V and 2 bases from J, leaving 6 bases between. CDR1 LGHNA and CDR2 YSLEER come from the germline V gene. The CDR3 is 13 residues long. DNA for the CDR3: TGCGCCAGCAGCCCCATGGCCTACAATGAGCAGTTCTTC. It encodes CASSPMAYNEQFF.

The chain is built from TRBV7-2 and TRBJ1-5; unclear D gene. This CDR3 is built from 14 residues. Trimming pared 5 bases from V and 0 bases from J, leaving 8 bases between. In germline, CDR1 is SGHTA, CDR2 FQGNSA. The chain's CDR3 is CASSAGRSNQPQHF. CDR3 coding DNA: TGTGCCAGCAGCGCGGGCCGTAGCAATCAGCCCCAGCATTTT.

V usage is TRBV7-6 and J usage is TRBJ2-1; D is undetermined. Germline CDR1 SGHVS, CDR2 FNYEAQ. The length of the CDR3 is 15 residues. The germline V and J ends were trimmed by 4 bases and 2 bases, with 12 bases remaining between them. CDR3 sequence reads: CASSYRTDPYNEQFF. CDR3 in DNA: TGTGCCAGCAGCTACCGGACGGACCCCTACAATGAGCAGTTCTTC.

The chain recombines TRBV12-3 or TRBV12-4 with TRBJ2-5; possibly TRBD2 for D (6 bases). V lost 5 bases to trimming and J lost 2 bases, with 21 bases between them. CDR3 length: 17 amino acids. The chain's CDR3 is CASSLGRPGLRQETQYF. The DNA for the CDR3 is TGTGCCAGCAGTCTAGGGAGGCCTGGGCTGAGGCAAGAGACCCAGTACTTC.

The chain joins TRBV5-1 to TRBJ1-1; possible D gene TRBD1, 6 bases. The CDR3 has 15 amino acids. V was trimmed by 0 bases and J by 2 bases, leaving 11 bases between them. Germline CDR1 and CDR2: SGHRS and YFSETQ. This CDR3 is CASSLAGHLNTEAFF. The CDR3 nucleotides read TGCGCCAGCAGCTTGGCGGGACACCTTAACACTGAAGCTTTCTTT.

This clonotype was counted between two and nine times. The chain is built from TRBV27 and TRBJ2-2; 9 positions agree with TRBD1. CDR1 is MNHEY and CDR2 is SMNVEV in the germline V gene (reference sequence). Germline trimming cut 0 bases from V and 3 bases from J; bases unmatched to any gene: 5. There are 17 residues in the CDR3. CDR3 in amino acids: CASSLSRDRVHTGELFF. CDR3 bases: TGTGCCAGCAGTTTATCCCGGGACAGGGTACACACCGGGGAGCTGTTTTTT.

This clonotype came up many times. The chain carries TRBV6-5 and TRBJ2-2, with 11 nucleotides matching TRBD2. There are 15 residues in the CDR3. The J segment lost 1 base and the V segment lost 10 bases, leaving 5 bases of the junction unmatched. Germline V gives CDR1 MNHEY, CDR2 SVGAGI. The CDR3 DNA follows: TGTGCCACAGGAGGACTAGCGGGGAACACCGGGGAGCTGTTTTTT. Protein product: CATGGLAGNTGELFF.

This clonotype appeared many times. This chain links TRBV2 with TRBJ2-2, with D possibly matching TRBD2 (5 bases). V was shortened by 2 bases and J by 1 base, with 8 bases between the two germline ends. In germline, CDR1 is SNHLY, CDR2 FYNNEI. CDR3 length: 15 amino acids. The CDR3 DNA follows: TGTGCCAGCAGTGAATCCGGGATGAACACCGGGGAGCTGTTTTTT. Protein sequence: CASSESGMNTGELFF. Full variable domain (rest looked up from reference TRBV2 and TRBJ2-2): EPEVTQTPSHQVTQMGQEVILRCVPISNHLYFYWYRQILGQKVEFLVSFYNNEISEKSEIFDDQFSVERPDGSNFTLKIRSTKLEDSAMYFCASSESGMNTGELFFGEGSRLTVL.

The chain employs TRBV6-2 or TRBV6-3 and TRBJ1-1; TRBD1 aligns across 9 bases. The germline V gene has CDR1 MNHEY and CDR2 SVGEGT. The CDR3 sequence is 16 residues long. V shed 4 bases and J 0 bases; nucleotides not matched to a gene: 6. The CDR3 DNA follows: TGTGCCAGCAGTTTATGGACAGGGGTTATGAACACTGAAGCTTTCTTT. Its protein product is CASSLWTGVMNTEAFF.

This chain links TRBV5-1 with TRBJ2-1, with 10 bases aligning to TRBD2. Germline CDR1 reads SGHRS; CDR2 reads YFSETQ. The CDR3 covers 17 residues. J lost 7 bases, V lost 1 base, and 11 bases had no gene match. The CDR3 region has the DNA TGCGCCAGCAGCTTGATAGGTATTAGCGGGAGGCGTAATGAGCAGTTCTTC. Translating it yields CASSLIGISGRRNEQFF.

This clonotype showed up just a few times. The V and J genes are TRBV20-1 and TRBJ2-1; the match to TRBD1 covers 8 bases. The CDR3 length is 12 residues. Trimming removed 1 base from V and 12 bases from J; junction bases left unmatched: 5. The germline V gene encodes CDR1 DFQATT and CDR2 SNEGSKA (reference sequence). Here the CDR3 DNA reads TGCAGTGCTAGAGTCCAGGACAGGGTGCAGTTCTTC. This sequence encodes CSARVQDRVQFF.